This TCR beta chain was sequenced in a study of chemoradiotherapy in HPV16-positive cancers (dated by TCRdb to 2021 to 2024). Study-level background: Candidate HPV-specific T-cell clones and common TCR motifs were defined by functional T-cell assays performed on cells from two HPV16-positive patients. The study asked whether T-cell immunity to the HPV oncoproteins E6 and E7 changes during chemoradiotherapy and whether this immunity affects survival. Next, the candidate HPV-specific TCRs and motifs were followed in TCR repertoires from around 87 patients with HPV-related cancers.

Broad study findings and their caveats: Expansion of candidate HPV-specific clones and E7-related TCR motifs was observed in the tumor microenvironment during treatment, whereas no such expansion was observed for non-HPV-specific T cells. In HPV16-positive patients, expansion of HPV-responsive T cells during chemoradiotherapy was associated with improved recurrence-free survival. The survival association was reported for HPV16-positive patients, and the functional definition of HPV-specific T cells was derived from only two HPV16-positive patients.

Repertoires were sampled repeatedly over the course of chemoradiotherapy so that clonal expansion in the tumor microenvironment could be followed. As to this clone: There is no known antigen for this receptor. Base qualities are missing; no much larger clone stands one base away.

The germline V gene gives CDR1 as SGHRS and CDR2 as YFSETQ. Trimming takes 0 bases off V and 3 bases off J; junction bases not matched to a gene: 3. The CDR3 runs 14 residues from the cysteine to the phenylalanine. Of the read, only the CDR3 DNA is kept; its 42 bases are in frame from base 1. Receptor amplification or capture employed the immunoSEQ multiplex PCR assay. In its TCRdb copy, this immuneACCESS table keeps in-frame sequences only and misses some clones. Where compared with another copy, unresolved V genes explain less than half of these, and the others have no known cause. This sample is represented by 600 to 650 clones; approximately 80% of them were singletons. The ten largest clones take up under 9% of the sample.

Source: tumor tissue, taken from a patient who underwent chemoradiotherapy. The TCR originated in a human donor with HPV-associated anogenital cancer. The chain links TRBV5-1 with TRBJ2-7, with TRBD1 identical over 7 junction bases. The DNA sequence follows: TGCGCCAGCAGCTTGGGACAGGGTCGCTACGAGCAGTACTTC. Its translation is CASSLGQGRYEQYF. Where the CDR3 stops, the reference TRBV5-1 and TRBJ2-7 genes take over; the full variable domain is KAGVTQTPRYLIKTRGQQVTLSCSPISGHRSVSWYQQTPGQGLQFLFEYFSETQRNKGNFPGRFSGRQFSNSRSEMNVSTLELGDSALYLCASSLGQGRYEQYFGPGTRLTVT.